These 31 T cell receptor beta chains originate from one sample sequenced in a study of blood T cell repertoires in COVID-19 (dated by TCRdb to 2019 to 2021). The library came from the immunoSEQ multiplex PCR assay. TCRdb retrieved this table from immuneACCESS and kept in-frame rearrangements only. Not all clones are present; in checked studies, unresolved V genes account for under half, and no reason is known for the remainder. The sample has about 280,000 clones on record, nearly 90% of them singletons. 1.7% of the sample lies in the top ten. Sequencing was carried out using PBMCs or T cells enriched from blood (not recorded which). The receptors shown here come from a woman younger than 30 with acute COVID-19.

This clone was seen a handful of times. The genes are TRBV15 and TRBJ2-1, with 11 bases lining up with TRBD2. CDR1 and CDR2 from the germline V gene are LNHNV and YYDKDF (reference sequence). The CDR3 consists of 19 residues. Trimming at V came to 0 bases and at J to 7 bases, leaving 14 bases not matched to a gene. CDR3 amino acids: CATSRDVLAGELEVNEQFF. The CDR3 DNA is TGTGCCACCAGCAGAGATGTACTAGCGGGAGAATTAGAAGTGAATGAGCAGTTCTTC.

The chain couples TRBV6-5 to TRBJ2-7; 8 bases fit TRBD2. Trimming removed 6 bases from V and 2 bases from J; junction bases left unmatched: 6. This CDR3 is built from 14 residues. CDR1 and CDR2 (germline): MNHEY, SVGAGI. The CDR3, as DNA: TGTGCCAGCAGAGTGCGGGAGGCCCCCTACGAGCAGTACTTC. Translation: CASRVREAPYEQYF.

Here the CDR3 DNA reads TGTGCCAGCGGGGACAGGGGGCAGAGGACTGAAGCTTTCTTT. It is translated as CASGDRGQRTEAFF. This chain uses TRBV21-1 with TRBJ1-1; the table's D gene call, TRBD1, was not cross checked with the DNA. TRBV21-1 is deemed a pseudogene. The CDR3 is made up of 14 amino acids.

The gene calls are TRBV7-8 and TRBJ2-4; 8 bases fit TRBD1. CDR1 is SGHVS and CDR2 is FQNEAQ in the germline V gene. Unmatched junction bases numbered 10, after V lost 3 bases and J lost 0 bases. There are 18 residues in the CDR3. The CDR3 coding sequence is TGTGCCAGCAGCTTCGGGACAGGAATTATACTAGCCAAAAACATTCAGTACTTC. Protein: CASSFGTGIILAKNIQYF. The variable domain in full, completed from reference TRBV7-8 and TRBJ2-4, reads GAGVSQSPRYKVAKRGQDVALRCDPISGHVSLFWYQQALGQGPEFLTYFQNEAQLDKSGLPSDRFFAERPEGSVSTLKIQRTQQEDSAVYLCASSFGTGIILAKNIQYFGAGTRLSVL.

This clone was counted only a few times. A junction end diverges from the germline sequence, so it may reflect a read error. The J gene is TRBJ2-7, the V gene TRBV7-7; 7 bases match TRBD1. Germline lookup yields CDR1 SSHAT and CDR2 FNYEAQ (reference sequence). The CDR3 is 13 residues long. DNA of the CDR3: TGTGCTAGCAGCAGAGGGACAGCCTACGAGCAGTACTTC. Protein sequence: CASSRGTAYEQYF.

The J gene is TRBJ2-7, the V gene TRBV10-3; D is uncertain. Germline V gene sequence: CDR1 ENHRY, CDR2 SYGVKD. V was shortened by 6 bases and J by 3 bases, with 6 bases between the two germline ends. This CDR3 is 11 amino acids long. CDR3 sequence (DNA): TGTGCCATCAGAGCTAGCTACGAGCAGTACTTC. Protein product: CAIRASYEQYF.

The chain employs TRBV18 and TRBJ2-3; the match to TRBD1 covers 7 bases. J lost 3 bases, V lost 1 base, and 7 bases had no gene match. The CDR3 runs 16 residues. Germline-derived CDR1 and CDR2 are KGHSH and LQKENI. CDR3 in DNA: TGTGCCAGCTCACCACGGACAGGTGGTCGAACAGATACGCAGTATTTT. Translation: CASSPRTGGRTDTQYF.

The CDR3 DNA follows: TGTGCCAGTAGATCATACGCAGGGGGCGTGGAGACCCAGTACTTC. Protein: CASRSYAGGVETQYF. The chain links TRBV19 to TRBJ2-5; 8 nucleotides agree with TRBD1. The CDR3 sequence is 15 residues long. Germline values: CDR1 LNHDA, CDR2 SQIVND (reference sequence). J lost 5 bases, V lost 6 bases, and 11 bases had no gene match.

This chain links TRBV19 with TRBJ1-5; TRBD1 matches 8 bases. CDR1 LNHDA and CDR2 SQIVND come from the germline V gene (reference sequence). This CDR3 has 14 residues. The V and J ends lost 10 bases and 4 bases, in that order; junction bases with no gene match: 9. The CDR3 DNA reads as TGTGCCACCGAGAGGACAGGGAAAAATCAGCCCCAGCATTTT. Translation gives CATERTGKNQPQHF.

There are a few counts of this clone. The CDR3 DNA sequence: TGTGCCAGCCACTATCGAGCGGGAGCCTACAATGAGCAGTTCTTC. Translation gives CASHYRAGAYNEQFF. The chain combines TRBV16 with TRBJ2-1; 8 nucleotides match TRBD2. Looked up from germline, CDR1 is KGHSY and CDR2 is FQNENV. Germline trimming cut 8 bases from V and 2 bases from J; bases unmatched to any gene: 8. There are 15 residues in the CDR3. The full variable domain, its missing parts supplied by reference TRBV16 and TRBJ2-1, is GEEVAQTPKHLVRGEGQKAKLYCAPIKGHSYVFWYQQVLKNEFKFLISFQNENVFDETGMPKERFSAKCLPNSPCSLEIQATKLEDSAVYFCASHYRAGAYNEQFFGPGTRLTVL.

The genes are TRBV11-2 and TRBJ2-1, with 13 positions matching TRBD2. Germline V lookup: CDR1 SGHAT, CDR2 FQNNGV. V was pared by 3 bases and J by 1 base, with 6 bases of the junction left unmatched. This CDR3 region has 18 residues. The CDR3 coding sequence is TGTGCCAGCAGCTTCGCACTAGCGGGAGGGTGGTCCTACAATGAGCAGTTCTTC. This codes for CASSFALAGGWSYNEQFF.

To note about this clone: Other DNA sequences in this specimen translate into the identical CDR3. CDR3 sequence: CASSVGLAGYNEQFF. CDR3 nucleotides: TGTGCCAGCAGCGTAGGGCTAGCGGGCTACAATGAGCAGTTCTTC. This sequence joins TRBV9 and TRBJ2-1, with 8 nucleotides matching TRBD2. V trimming: 0 bases; J trimming: 3 bases; junction bases outside the gene matches: 2. CDR1 is SGDLS, CDR2 YYNGEE, per germline. This CDR3 spans 15 amino acids. The entire variable domain, with the rest obtained from reference TRBV9 and TRBJ2-1, is as follows: DSGVTQTPKHLITATGQRVTLRCSPRSGDLSVYWYQQSLDQGLQFLIQYYNGEERAKGNILERFSAQQFPDLHSELNLSSLELGDSALYFCASSVGLAGYNEQFFGPGTRLTVL.

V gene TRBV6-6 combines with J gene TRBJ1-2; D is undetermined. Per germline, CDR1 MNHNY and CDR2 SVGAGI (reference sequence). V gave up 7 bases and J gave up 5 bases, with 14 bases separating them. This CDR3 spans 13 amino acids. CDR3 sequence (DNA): TGTGCCAGCACTAGAAATCGGGTTTATGGCTACACCTTC. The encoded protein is CASTRNRVYGYTF.

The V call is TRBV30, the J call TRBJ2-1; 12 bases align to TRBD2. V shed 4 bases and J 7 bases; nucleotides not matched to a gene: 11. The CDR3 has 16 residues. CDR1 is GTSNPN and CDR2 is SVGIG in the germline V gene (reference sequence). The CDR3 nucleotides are TGTGCCTGGATCCTAGCGGGAGGGCCGGTGGGGAATGAGCAGTTCTTC. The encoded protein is CAWILAGGPVGNEQFF. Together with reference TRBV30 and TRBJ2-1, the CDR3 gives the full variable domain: SQTIHQWPATLVQPVGSPLSLECTVEGTSNPNLYWYRQAAGRGLQLLFYSVGIGQISSEVPQNLSASRPQDRQFILSSKKLLLSDSGFYLCAWILAGGPVGNEQFFGPGTRLTVL.

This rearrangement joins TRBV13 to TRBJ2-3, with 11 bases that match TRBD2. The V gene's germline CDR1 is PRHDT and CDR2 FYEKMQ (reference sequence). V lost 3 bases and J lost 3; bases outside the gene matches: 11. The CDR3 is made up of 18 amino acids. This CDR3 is CASSFWTSGPYWTDTQYF. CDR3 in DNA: TGTGCCAGCAGCTTCTGGACTAGCGGGCCCTATTGGACAGATACGCAGTATTTT.

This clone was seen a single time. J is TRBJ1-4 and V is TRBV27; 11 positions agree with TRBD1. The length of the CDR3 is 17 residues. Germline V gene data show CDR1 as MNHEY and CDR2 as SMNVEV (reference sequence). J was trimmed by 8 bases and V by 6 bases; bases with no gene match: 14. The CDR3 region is CASSPRRTGTGGEKLFF. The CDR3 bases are TGTGCCAGCAGCCCGAGACGAACCGGGACAGGGGGAGAAAAACTGTTTTTT. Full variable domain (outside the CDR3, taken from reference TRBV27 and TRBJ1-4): EAQVTQNPRYLITVTGKKLTVTCSQNMNHEYMSWYRQDPGLGLRQIYYSMNVEVTDKGDVPEGYKVSRKEKRNFPLILESPSPNQTSLYFCASSPRRTGTGGEKLFFGSGTQLSVL.

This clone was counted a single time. CDR3 nucleotide sequence: TGCAGCGTTGAAGATTCAGGAGGAGTTATACAAACTAATGAAAAACTGTTTTTT. Translated: CSVEDSGGVIQTNEKLFF. The chain recombines TRBV29-1 with TRBJ1-4; no clear D gene. V gave up 0 bases and J gave up 1 base, with 18 bases separating them. This CDR3 contains 18 residues. The germline gives CDR1 SQVTM, CDR2 ANQGSEA.

CDR3 in amino acids: CASSLASRYGQFF. CDR3 coding DNA: TGTGCCAGCAGCTTAGCGTCACGGTATGGGCAGTTCTTC. V gene TRBV7-2 combines with J gene TRBJ2-1; D remains unclear. Trimming removed 0 bases at V and 12 bases at J, with 12 bases between. Germline V gene data show CDR1 as SGHTA and CDR2 as FQGNSA. This CDR3 is 13 amino acids long.

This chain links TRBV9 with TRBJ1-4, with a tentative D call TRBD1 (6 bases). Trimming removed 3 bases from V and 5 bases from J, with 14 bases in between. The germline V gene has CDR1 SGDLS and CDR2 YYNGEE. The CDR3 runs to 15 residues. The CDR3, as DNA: TGTGCCAGCAGCGCAGGACAGCGATTAAATGAAAAACTGTTTTTT. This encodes CASSAGQRLNEKLFF.

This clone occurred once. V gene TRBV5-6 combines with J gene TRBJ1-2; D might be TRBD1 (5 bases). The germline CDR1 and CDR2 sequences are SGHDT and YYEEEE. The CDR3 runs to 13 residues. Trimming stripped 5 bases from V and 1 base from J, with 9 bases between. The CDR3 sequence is CASRPTDNYGYTF. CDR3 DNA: TGTGCCAGCAGGCCGACAGATAACTATGGCTACACCTTC.

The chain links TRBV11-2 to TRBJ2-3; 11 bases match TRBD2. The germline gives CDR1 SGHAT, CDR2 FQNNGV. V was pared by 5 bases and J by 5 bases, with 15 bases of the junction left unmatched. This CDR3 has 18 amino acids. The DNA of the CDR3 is TGTGCCAGCAGCCGAACGATAACTAGCGGGAGAATCGGAGATACGCAGTATTTT. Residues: CASSRTITSGRIGDTQYF.

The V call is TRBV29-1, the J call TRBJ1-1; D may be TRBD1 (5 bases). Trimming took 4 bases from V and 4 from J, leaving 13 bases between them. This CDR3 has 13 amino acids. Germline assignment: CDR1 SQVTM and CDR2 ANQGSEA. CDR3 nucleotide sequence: TGCAGCGTTGGGGTCCGGGGGATCACTGAAGCTTTCTTT. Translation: CSVGVRGITEAFF. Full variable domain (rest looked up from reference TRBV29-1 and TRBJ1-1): SAVISQKPSRDICQRGTSLTIQCQVDSQVTMMFWYRQQPGQSLTLIATANQGSEATYESGFVIDKFPISRPNLTFSTLTVSNMSPEDSSIYLCSVGVRGITEAFFGQGTRLTVV.

The CDR3 DNA is TGTGCCAGCAGTCTATTTACAGGGGGCGAAAGCAATCAGCCCCAGCATTTT. It is translated as CASSLFTGGESNQPQHF. The chain is built from TRBV28 and TRBJ1-5; 9 bases line up with TRBD1. Germline V gives CDR1 MDHEN, CDR2 SYDVKM. The J segment lost 1 base and the V segment lost 5 bases, leaving 9 bases of the junction unmatched. The CDR3 covers 17 residues.

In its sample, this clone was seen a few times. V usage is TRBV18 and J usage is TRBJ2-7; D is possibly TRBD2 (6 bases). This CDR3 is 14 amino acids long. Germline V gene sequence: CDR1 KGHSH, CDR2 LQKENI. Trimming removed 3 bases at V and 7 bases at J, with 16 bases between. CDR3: CASSPTVGAGEQYF. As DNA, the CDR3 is TGTGCCAGCTCACCCACGGTAGGGGCGGGGGAGCAGTACTTC.

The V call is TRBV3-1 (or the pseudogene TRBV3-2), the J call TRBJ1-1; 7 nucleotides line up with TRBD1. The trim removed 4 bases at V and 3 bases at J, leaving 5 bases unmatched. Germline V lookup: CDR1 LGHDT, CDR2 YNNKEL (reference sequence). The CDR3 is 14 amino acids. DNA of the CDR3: TGTGCCAGCAGCCCGCTGGACAGGCACACTGAAGCTTTCTTT. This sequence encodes CASSPLDRHTEAFF.

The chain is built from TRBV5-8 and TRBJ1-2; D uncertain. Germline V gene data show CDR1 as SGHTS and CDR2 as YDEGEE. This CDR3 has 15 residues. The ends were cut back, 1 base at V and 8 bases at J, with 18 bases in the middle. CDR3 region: CASSLWEGLTSGYTF. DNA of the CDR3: TGTGCCAGCAGCTTGTGGGAGGGTCTTACATCGGGCTACACCTTC. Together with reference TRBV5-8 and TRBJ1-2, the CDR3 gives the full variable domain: EAGVTQSPTHLIKTRGQQATLRCSPISGHTSVYWYQQALGLGLQFLLWYDEGEERNRGNFPPRFSGRQFPNYSSELNVNALELEDSALYLCASSLWEGLTSGYTFGSGTRLTVV.

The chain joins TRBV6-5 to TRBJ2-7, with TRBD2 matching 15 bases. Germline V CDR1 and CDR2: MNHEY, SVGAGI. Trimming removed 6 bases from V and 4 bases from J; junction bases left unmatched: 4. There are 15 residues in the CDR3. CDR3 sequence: CASRPGLAGGYEQYF. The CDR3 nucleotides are TGTGCCAGCAGACCGGGACTAGCGGGAGGATACGAGCAGTACTTC.

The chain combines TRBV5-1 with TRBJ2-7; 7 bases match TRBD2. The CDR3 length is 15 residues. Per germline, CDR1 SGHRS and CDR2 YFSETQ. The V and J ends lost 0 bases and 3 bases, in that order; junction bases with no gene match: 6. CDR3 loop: CASSLASGVFYEQYF. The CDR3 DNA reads TGCGCCAGCAGCTTGGCTAGCGGCGTTTTCTACGAGCAGTACTTC.

As DNA, the CDR3 is TGTGCCAGCAGCGTAGCTCCGACAGGAATCTATGGCTACACCTTC. The encoded protein is CASSVAPTGIYGYTF. This chain uses TRBV9 with TRBJ1-2; TRBD1 might be the D (6 bases). Deletions cut 0 bases from V and 4 bases from J, with 13 bases between. This CDR3 region has 15 residues. CDR1 SGDLS and CDR2 YYNGEE come from the germline V gene. The complete variable domain, with remaining parts taken from reference TRBV9 and TRBJ1-2, reads DSGVTQTPKHLITATGQRVTLRCSPRSGDLSVYWYQQSLDQGLQFLIQYYNGEERAKGNILERFSAQQFPDLHSELNLSSLELGDSALYFCASSVAPTGIYGYTFGSGTRLTVV.

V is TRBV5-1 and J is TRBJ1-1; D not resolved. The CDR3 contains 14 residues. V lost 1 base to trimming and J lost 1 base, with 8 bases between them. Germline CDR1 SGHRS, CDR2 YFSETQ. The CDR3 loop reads CASSLFPGNTEAFF. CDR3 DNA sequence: TGCGCCAGCAGCTTGTTCCCAGGGAACACTGAAGCTTTCTTT.

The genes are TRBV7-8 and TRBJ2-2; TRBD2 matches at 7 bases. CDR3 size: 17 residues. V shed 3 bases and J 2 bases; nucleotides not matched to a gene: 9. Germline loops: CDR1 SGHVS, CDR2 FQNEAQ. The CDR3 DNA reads TGTGCCAGCAGCTTCCCTGGCCTAGCGGAAAACACCGGGGAGCTGTTTTTT. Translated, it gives CASSFPGLAENTGELFF.